This T cell receptor (beta chain) was recorded in a study of OX40 agonist ivuxolimab in advanced cancers. Study-level background: Across the patients, intravenous ivuxolimab was delivered every 2 weeks at 0.01 to 10 mg/kg. One hepatocellular carcinoma and a couple of cutaneous melanoma patients partially responded. Study-wide findings and caveats: The investigators did not determine what antigen specificity the expanded peripheral T cells had. Clones of CD4+ and CD8+ blood T cells grew by week 6 at doses of 0.1 to 3.0 mg/kg.

TCRdb keeps only in-frame clones here, not all; method: immunoSEQ multiplex PCR. The sample shows around 67,000 clones, around 84% of them seen only once. For this clone: Antigen: not known.

Germline V gene lookup returns CDR1 SGHDT and CDR2 YYEEEE. Trimming removed 4 bases at V and 3 bases at J, with 13 bases between. This CDR3 spans 14 amino acids. The chain employs TRBV5-6 and TRBJ1-1; no firm D call. The source is an adult with an advanced solid tumor such as melanoma, head and neck, liver or kidney cancer. The sequencing here drew on CD4+ or CD8+ T cells sorted from blood, taken in a trial of the OX40 agonist ivuxolimab. Here the CDR3 DNA reads TGTGCCAGCAGCGCCGGCGCGTTGTACACTGAAGCTTTCTTT. Translation gives CASSAGALYTEAFF.